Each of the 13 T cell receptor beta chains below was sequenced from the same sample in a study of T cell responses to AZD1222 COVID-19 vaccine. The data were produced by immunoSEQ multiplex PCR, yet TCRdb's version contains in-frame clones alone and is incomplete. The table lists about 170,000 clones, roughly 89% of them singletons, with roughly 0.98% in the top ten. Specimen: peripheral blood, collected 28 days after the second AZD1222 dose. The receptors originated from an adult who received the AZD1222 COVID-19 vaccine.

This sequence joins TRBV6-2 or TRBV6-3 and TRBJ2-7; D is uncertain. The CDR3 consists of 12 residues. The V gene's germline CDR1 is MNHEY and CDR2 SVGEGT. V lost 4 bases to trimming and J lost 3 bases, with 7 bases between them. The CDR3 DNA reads TGTGCCAGCAGTTCCGACGTCTACGAGCAGTACTTC. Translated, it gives CASSSDVYEQYF.

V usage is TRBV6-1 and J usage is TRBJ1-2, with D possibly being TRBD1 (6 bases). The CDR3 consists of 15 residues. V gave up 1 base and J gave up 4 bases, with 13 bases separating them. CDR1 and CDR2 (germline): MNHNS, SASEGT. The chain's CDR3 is CASSEDLTGPYGYTF. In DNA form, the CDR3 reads TGTGCCAGCAGTGAAGACTTGACAGGCCCCTATGGCTACACCTTC.

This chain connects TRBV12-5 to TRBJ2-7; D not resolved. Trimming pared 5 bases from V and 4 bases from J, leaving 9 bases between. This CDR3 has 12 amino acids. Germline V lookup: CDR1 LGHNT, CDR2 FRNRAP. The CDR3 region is CASGAGRYEQYF. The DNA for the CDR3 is TGTGCTAGTGGTGCCGGGCGGTACGAGCAGTACTTC.

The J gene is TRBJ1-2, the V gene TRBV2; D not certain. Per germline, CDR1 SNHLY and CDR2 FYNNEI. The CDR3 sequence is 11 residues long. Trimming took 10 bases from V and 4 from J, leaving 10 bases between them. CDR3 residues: CANRAFYGYTF. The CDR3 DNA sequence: TGTGCCAACCGGGCTTTCTATGGCTACACCTTC.

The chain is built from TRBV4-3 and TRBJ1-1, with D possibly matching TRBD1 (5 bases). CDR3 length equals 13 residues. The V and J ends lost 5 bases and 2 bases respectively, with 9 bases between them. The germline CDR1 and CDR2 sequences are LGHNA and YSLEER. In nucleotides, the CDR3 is TGCGCCAGCAGCTCGGACAAAAACACTGAAGCTTTCTTT. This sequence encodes CASSSDKNTEAFF.

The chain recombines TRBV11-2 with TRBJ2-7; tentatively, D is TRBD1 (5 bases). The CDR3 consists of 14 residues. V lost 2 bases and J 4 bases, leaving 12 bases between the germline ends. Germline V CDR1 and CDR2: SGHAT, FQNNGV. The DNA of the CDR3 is TGTGCCAGCAGCTTACAGGGAAGCCGGTACGAGCAGTACTTC. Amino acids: CASSLQGSRYEQYF. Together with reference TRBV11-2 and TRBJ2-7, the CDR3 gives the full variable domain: EAGVAQSPRYKIIEKRQSVAFWCNPISGHATLYWYQQILGQGPKLLIQFQNNGVVDDSQLPKDRFSAERLKGVDSTLKIQPAKLEDSAVYLCASSLQGSRYEQYFGPGTRLTVT.

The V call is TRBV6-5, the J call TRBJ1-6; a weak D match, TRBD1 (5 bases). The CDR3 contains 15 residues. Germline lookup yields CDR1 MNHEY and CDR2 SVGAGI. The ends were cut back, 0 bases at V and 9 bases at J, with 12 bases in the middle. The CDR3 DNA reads TGTGCCAGCAGTTACTCTAACCAGGGAGGTTCACCCCTCCACTTT. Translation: CASSYSNQGGSPLHF.

CDR3 coding DNA: TGTGCCAGCAGCTTAATGCCCTCGGCCTATGGCTACACCTTC. Translated, it gives CASSLMPSAYGYTF. The rearrangement links TRBV7-2 to TRBJ1-2, with D hard to call. V gave up 2 bases and J gave up 4 bases, with 11 bases separating them. The germline CDR1 and CDR2 sequences are SGHTA and FQGNSA. This CDR3 spans 14 amino acids.

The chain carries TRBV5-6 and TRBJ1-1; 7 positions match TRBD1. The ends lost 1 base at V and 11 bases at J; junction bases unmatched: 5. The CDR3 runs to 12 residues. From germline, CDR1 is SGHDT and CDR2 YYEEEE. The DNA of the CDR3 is TGTGCCAGCAGCTTGCCGACAGGGAACGCTTTCTTT. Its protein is CASSLPTGNAFF.

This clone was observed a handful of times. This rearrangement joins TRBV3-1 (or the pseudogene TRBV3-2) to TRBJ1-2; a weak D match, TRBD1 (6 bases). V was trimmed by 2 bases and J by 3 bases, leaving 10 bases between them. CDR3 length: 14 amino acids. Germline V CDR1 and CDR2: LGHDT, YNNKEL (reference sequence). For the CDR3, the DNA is TGTGCCAGCAGCCAAATGCACAGGGACTATGGCTACACCTTC. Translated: CASSQMHRDYGYTF.

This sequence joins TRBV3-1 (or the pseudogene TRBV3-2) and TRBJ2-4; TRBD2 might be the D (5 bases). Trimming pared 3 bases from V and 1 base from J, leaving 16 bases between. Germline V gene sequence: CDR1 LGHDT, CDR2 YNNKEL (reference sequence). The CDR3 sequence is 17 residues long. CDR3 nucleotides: TGTGCCAGCAGCCAGGAGGCCGGGCCGTCGGCCAAAAACATTCAGTACTTC. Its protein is CASSQEAGPSAKNIQYF.

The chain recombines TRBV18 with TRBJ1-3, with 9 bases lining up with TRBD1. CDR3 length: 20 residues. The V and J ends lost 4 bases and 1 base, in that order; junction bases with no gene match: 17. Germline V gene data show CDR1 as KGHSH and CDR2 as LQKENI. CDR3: CASSLSPGTGKWRSGNTIYF. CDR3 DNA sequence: TGTGCCAGCTCACTTTCTCCCGGGACAGGGAAGTGGAGGTCTGGAAACACCATATATTTT.

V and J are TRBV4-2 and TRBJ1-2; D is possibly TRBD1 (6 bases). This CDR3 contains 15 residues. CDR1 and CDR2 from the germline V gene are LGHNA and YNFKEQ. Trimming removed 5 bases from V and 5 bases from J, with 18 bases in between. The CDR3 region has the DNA TGTGCCAGCAGCTCCTACTGGGGACAAAGGTATGGCTACACCTTC. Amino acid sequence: CASSSYWGQRYGYTF.